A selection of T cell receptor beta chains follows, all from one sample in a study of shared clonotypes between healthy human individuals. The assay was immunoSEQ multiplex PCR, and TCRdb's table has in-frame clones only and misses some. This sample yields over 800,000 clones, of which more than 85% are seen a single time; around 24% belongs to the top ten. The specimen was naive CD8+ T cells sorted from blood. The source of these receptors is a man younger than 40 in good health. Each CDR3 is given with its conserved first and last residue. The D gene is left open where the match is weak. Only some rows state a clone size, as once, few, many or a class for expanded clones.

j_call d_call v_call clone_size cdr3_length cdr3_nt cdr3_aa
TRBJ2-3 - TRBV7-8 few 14 TGTGCCAGCAGCTTACGTGGGGGCACAGATACGCAGTATTTT CASSLRGGTDTQYF
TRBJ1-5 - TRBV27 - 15 TGTGCCAGCAGTTTAAACTCCGGGGTCAGGCAGCCCCAGCATTTT CASSLNSGVRQPQHF
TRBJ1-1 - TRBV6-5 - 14 TGTGCCAGCAGTTTCCCGGGGGGGAACACTGAAGCTTTCTTT CASSFPGGNTEAFF
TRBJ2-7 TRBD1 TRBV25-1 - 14 TGTGCCAGCTCGTTCCGGGACAGGGCCTACGAGCAGTACTTC CASSFRDRAYEQYF
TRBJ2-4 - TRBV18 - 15 TGTGCCAGCTCACCATTCGGGAAAGCCAAAAACATTCAGTACTTC CASSPFGKAKNIQYF
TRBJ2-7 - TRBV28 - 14 TGTGCCAGCAGTTTATCAGGGACCGTAAGGGAGCAGTACTTC CASSLSGTVREQYF
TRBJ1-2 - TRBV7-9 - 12 TGTGCCAGCAGCTTAGGGGGCGAGGTCTACACCTTC CASSLGGEVYTF
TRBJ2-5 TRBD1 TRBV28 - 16 TGTGCCAGCAGTTTATTCGGACAGGGATTCCTCGAGACCCAGTACTTC CASSLFGQGFLETQYF
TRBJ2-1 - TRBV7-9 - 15 TGTGCCAGCAGCATACCAGGAGAGGCCTACAATGAGCAGTTCTTC CASSIPGEAYNEQFF
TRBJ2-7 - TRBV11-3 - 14 TGTGCCAGCAGCTCCAGGACGGGTCCCTACGAGCAGTACTTC CASSSRTGPYEQYF
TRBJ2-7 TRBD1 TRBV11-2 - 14 TGTGCCAGCAGCTTAGGGACAGGGTCCTCCGAGCAGTACTTC CASSLGTGSSEQYF
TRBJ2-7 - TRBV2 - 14 TGTGCCAGCATACGGTGGCGGCAGCCCTACGAGCAGTACTTC CASIRWRQPYEQYF
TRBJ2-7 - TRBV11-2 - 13 TGTGCCAGCACTTGGGCTCTCTCCTACGAGCAGTACTTC CASTWALSYEQYF
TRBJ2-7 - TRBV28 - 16 TGTGCCAGCAGTTCCCCCGGGACACCAGCGGTCTACGAGCAGTACTTC CASSSPGTPAVYEQYF
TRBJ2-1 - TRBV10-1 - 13 TGCGCCAGCAGTGTGGGGGAACGAAGCGAGCAGTTCTTC CASSVGERSEQFF
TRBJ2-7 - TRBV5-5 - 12 TGTGCCAGCAGCTTAGAGGCCGTCGAGCAGTACTTC CASSLEAVEQYF
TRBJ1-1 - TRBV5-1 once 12 TGCGCCAGCAGCTTGGAGCCGGGTGAAGCTTTCTTT CASSLEPGEAFF
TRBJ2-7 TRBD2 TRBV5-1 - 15 TGCGCCAGCAGCTTGGGACTAGCGGTCATTTACGAGCAGTACTTC CASSLGLAVIYEQYF
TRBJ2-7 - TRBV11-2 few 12 TGTGCCAGCAGCGCCTTAACCTACGAGCAGTACTTC CASSALTYEQYF
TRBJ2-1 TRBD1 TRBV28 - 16 TGTGCCAGCAGTGTACGACAGGGGGCCCCCTACAATGAGCAGTTCTTC CASSVRQGAPYNEQFF
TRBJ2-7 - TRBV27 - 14 TGTGCCAGCAGAACCGGGGGCTACACCTACGAGCAGTACTTC CASRTGGYTYEQYF
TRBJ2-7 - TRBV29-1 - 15 TGCAGCGTTGTAGGCGCCGCACCCTCGCCCTACGAGCAGTACTTC CSVVGAAPSPYEQYF
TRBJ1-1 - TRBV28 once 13 TGTGCCAGCAGTTTAAGGGACCGGACTGAAGCTTTCTTT CASSLRDRTEAFF
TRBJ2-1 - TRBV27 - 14 TGTGCCAGCATGCGAGGGAGAGGATACAATGAGCAGTTCTTC CASMRGRGYNEQFF
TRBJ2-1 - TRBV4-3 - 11 TGCGCCAGCAGCCCGGGGGATGAGCAGTTCTTC CASSPGDEQFF
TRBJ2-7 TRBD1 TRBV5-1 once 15 TGCGCCAGCAGCTTTGGGACAGGGGGCCGTTGGGAGCAGTACTTC CASSFGTGGRWEQYF
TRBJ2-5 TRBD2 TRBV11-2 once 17 TGTGCCAGCAGCATCGACGGACTAGCGGATCCCCAAGAGACCCAGTACTTC CASSIDGLADPQETQYF
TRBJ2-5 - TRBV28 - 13 TGTGCCAGCAGGCCAAGCAGGTTGGAGACCCAGTACTTC CASRPSRLETQYF
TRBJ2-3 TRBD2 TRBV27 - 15 TGTGCCAGCAGTCTACTAGCGGGGGTCACAGATACGCAGTATTTT CASSLLAGVTDTQYF
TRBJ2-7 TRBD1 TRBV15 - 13 TGTGCCACCAGCAGGGACAGGACATACGAGCAGTACTTC CATSRDRTYEQYF
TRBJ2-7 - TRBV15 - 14 TGTGCCACCAGCAGAGACACAGACACCTACGAGCAGTACTTC CATSRDTDTYEQYF
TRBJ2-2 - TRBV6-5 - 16 TGTGCCAGCAGTTACTCGAGCGGCGGGAACACCGGGGAGCTGTTTTTT CASSYSSGGNTGELFF
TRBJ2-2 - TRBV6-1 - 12 TGTGCCAGCATATCCGACACCGGGGAGCTGTTTTTT CASISDTGELFF
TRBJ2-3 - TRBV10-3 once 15 TGTGCCATCAGTTCGGACTACGAGATCACAGATACGCAGTATTTT CAISSDYEITDTQYF
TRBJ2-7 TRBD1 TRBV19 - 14 TGTGCCAGTAGTATCAACAGGGGGCACGGCGAGCAGTACTTC CASSINRGHGEQYF
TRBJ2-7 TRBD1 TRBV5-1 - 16 TGCGCCAGCAGCTTGGCCGTCGGACAGGGGTTCGACGAGCAGTACTTC CASSLAVGQGFDEQYF
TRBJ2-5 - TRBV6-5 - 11 TGTGCCAGCACCTCCGGGTATACCCAGTACTTC CASTSGYTQYF
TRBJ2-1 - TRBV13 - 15 TGTGCCAGCACCCCCCGGGGGTGGCCTGGCAATGAGCAGTTCTTC CASTPRGWPGNEQFF
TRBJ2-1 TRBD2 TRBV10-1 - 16 TGCGCCAGCAGTCTCCGGACTAGCGGGGATTATAATGAGCAGTTCTTC CASSLRTSGDYNEQFF
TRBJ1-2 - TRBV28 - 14 TGTGCCAGCACCCGTAGGAGACTCGACTATGGCTACACCTTC CASTRRRLDYGYTF
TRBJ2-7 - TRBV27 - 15 TGTGCCAGCAGACAGGGACTTTCCCGAGTCTACGAGCAGTACTTC CASRQGLSRVYEQYF
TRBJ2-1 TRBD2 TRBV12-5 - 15 TGTGCTAGTGGTTCGGAGGTATCGCGGGAGTTCGTGCAGTTCTTC CASGSEVSREFVQFF
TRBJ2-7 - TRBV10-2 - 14 TGCGCCAGCAGGCCTCTCGGGCAGGGCGCCGAGCAGTACTTC CASRPLGQGAEQYF
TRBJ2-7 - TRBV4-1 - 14 TGCGCCAGCAGTTCGTTACTTGGGGCATACGAGCAGTACTTC CASSSLLGAYEQYF
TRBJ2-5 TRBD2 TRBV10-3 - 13 TGTGCCACCTTGGGGGGGGAACAAGAGACCCAGTACTTC CATLGGEQETQYF
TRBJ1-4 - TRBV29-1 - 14 TGCAGCGTTGGTCTTTCTGGGGCCGGGGAAAAACTGTTTTTT CSVGLSGAGEKLFF
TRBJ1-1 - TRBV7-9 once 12 TGTGCCAGCAGCTTTCTCCGCACTGAAGCTTTCTTT CASSFLRTEAFF
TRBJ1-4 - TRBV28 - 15 TGTGCCAGCAGCCTCGATGGGGGGCGTACTGAAAAACTGTTTTTT CASSLDGGRTEKLFF
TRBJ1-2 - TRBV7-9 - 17 TGTGCCAGCAGCCCCAACGGAGGAGGATTGCCTAACTATGGCTACACCTTC CASSPNGGGLPNYGYTF
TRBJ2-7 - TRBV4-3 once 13 TGCGCCAGCAGCCAAGAGGAAGCCTACGAGCAGTACTTC CASSQEEAYEQYF
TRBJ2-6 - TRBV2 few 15 TGTGCCAGCAGTGAAGTGAACTCTGGGGCCAACGTCCTGACTTTC CASSEVNSGANVLTF
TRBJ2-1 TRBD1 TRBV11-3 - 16 TGTGCCAGCAGCTCCGGGACAGGGGTTTCCTACAATGAGCAGTTCTTC CASSSGTGVSYNEQFF
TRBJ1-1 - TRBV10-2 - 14 TGCGCCAGCACGGCTGGCAGGGTAAACACTGAAGCTTTCTTT CASTAGRVNTEAFF
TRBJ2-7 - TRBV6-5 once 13 TGTGCCAGCAGTTCGACCCCATACTACGAGCAGTACTTC CASSSTPYYEQYF
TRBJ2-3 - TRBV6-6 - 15 TGTGCCAGCAGCTTACTCGGCCCGACGGGGGATACGCAGTATTTT CASSLLGPTGDTQYF
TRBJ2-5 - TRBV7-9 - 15 TGTGCCAGCAGCCCACTACGGAGTACACAAGAGACCCAGTACTTC CASSPLRSTQETQYF
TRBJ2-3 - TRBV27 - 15 TGTGCCAGCAGTTTACTGGCGGGTGCCCCGGATACGCAGTATTTT CASSLLAGAPDTQYF
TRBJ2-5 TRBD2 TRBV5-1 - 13 TGCGCCAGCAGCTTGGTCCGCGGGAGGACCCAGTACTTC CASSLVRGRTQYF